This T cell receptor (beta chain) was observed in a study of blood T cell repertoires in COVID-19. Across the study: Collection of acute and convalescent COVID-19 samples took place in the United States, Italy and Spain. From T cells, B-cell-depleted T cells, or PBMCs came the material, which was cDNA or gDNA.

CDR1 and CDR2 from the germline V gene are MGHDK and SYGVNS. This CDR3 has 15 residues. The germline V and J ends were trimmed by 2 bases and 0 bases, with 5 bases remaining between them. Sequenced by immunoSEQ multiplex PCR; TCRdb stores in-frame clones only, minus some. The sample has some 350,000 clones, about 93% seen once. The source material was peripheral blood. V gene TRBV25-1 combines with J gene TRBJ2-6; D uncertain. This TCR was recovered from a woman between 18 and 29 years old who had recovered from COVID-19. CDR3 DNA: TGTGCCAGCAGTGAACCCGGCTCTGGGGCCAACGTCCTGACTTTC. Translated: CASSEPGSGANVLTF.